This passage covers 2 T cell receptor beta chains from one sample sequenced in a study of T-cell memory formation after mild COVID-19. TCRdb itself ran the 5' RACE reads through MiXCR, one entry per CDR3 protein. The sample contains just over 150,000 distinct CDR3 sequences, 25% to 40% of which appear only once. Sequencing was performed on PBMCs or a T cell subset sorted from them (not recorded which). The source of these receptors is an adult woman who had mild COVID-19 (a few samples of this study predate the infection). Cell type and time point are not known.

The CDR3: CASRETGTRGTEAFF. As DNA, the CDR3 is TGTGCCAGCAGGGAGACAGGGACCCGAGGGACTGAAGCTTTCTTT. The chain uses TRBV6-5 and TRBJ1-1; TRBD1 matches at 7 bases. Germline V gene data show CDR1 as MNHEY and CDR2 as SVGAGI. V was clipped by 6 bases and J by 5 bases; unmatched bases: 12. This CDR3 has 15 amino acids.

V and J are TRBV4-1 and TRBJ2-1; D is possibly TRBD1 or TRBD2 (5 bases each). In germline, CDR1 is MGHRA, CDR2 YSYEKL. The length of the CDR3 is 13 residues. V was shortened by 3 bases and J by 7 bases, with 10 bases between the two germline ends. The CDR3 DNA reads TGCGCCAGCAGCCAGGGGGACCGGAATGAGCAGTTCTTC. It encodes CASSQGDRNEQFF.